This T cell receptor beta chain was recorded in a study of T cells in Graves' hyperthyroidism and ophthalmopathy. There are a few counts of this clonotype. Germline lookup yields CDR1 SQVTM and CDR2 ANQGSEA. This CDR3 region has 15 residues. V lost 6 bases, J lost 13 bases, and 27 bases lay in between. Amplified TCR beta CDR3 regions came from RNA transcripts. During a first-round RT-PCR of the TCR CDR3, the HTBI primer set was used. TCRdb passed the multiplex PCR reads through MiXCR, listing each CDR3 protein once. The table has around 570,000 distinct CDR3 sequences, 20% seen once. The TCR sequence derives from a middle-aged man with Graves' ophthalmopathy. The specimen was blood. V usage is TRBV29-1 and J usage is TRBJ1-4, with D possibly being TRBD1 (5 bases). As DNA, the CDR3 is TGCAGCGTGGCCTCCTGGGGGGGGACGAACGCGAGACTGTTTTTT. It specifies CSVASWGGTNARLFF. Together with reference TRBV29-1 and TRBJ1-4, the CDR3 gives the full variable domain: SAVISQKPSRDICQRGTSLTIQCQVDSQVTMMFWYRQQPGQSLTLIATANQGSEATYESGFVIDKFPISRPNLTFSTLTVSNMSPEDSSIYLCSVASWGGTNARLFFGSGTQLSVL.